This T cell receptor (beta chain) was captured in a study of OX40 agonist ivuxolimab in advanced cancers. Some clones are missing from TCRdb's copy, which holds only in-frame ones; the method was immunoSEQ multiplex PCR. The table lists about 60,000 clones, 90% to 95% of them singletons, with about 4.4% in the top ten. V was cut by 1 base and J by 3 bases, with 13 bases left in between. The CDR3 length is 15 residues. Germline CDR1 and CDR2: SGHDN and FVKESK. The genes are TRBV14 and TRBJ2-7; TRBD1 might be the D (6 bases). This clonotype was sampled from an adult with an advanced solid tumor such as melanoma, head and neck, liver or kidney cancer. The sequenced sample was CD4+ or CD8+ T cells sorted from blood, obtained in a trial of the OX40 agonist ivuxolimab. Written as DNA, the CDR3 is TGTGCCAGCAGCCAAGTTGAACAGGGAAACTACGAGCAGTACTTC. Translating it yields CASSQVEQGNYEQYF.